A selection of T cell receptor beta chains follows, all from one sample in a study of blood T cell repertoires in COVID-19. Profiled with immunoSEQ multiplex PCR; TCRdb holds only in-frame clones, not every one. Among about 320,000 clones listed, 70% to 90% were seen once. The sample consisted of PBMCs or T cells enriched from blood (not recorded which). These receptors originate from a woman aged 25-40 years who had recovered from COVID-19. Each CDR3 is given with its conserved first and last residue. Fields, in order: clone size, D gene, J gene, V gene, CDR3 DNA, CDR3 protein. A D gene is named only where the DNA matches it firmly. Size values are once, few and many counts, or a class for expanded clones, and some rows have none.

NA	NA	TRBJ1-1	TRBV9	TGTGCCAGCAGCGTAGGAGGACAAATGAACACTGAAGCTTTCTTT	CASSVGGQMNTEAFF
NA	NA	TRBJ2-2	TRBV6-5	TGTGCCAGCTCCGAGGGCAGACACACCGGGGAGCTGTTTTTT	CASSEGRHTGELFF
NA	TRBD1	TRBJ2-3	TRBV5-1	TGCGCCAGCAGCGTAAGTCAGGGGGCCTTCACAGATACGCAGTATTTT	CASSVSQGAFTDTQYF
NA	TRBD1	TRBJ1-1	TRBV7-2	TGTGCCAGCAGCGGACAGGGACGAATGAACACTGAAGCTTTCTTT	CASSGQGRMNTEAFF
NA	TRBD1	TRBJ1-1	TRBV30	TGTGCCTGGAGGGGGGACAGGGTACGCTTGGAGTTCTTT	CAWRGDRVRLEFF
NA	NA	TRBJ1-1	TRBV7-9	TGTGCCAGCACTGAAAACAGAGTCATGAACACTGAAGCTTTCTTT	CASTENRVMNTEAFF
NA	NA	TRBJ1-2	TRBV5-1	TGCGCCAGCAAACAGGGTAACTATGGCTACACCTTC	CASKQGNYGYTF
NA	TRBD1	TRBJ2-1	TRBV7-8	TGTGCCAGCAGCCGCAGACAGGGCAATCCCTACAATGAGCAGTTCTTC	CASSRRQGNPYNEQFF
NA	TRBD2	TRBJ2-3	TRBV30	TGTGCCTGGAGTGCCCTACGGACTAGCGGGGGTGGGATGACGCAGTATTTT	CAWSALRTSGGGMTQYF
NA	TRBD1	TRBJ1-1	TRBV6-1	TGTGCCAGCAGTGATGGCTTATGGACCCTTGCTGCAGGGGGGAACACTGAAGCTTTCTTT	CASSDGLWTLAAGGNTEAFF
once	TRBD2	TRBJ2-7	TRBV30	TGTGCCTGGACTAGCGGAACCCTGAGCTCCTACGAGCAGTACTTC	CAWTSGTLSSYEQYF
NA	TRBD2	TRBJ2-5	TRBV10-3	TGTGCCATCAGCCCCGGGGCGGGGGGAAAAGAGACCCAGTACTTC	CAISPGAGGKETQYF
NA	TRBD1	TRBJ2-3	TRBV29-1	TGCAGCGCCGTCGGACAGGGAGTCACAGATACGCAGTATTTT	CSAVGQGVTDTQYF
NA	NA	TRBJ1-5	TRBV20-1	TGCAGTGCTAGTATCGGGAATAGCAATCAGCCCCAGCATTTT	CSASIGNSNQPQHF
NA	NA	TRBJ1-2	TRBV6-2/TRBV6-3	TGTGCCAGCAGTTCCTGGGACATGACAAACTATGGCTACACCTTC	CASSSWDMTNYGYTF
few	TRBD2	TRBJ2-3	TRBV5-1	TGCGCCAGCAGCTTGGCGCTAGCGGGGGCAGATACGCAGTATTTT	CASSLALAGADTQYF
NA	NA	TRBJ2-7	TRBV5-1	TGCGCCAGCAGCGAGCAGGGTTATTCCTACGAGCAGTACTTC	CASSEQGYSYEQYF
NA	NA	TRBJ2-7	TRBV10-3	TGTGCCATCAGTGCCACAGACTACGAGCAGTACTTC	CAISATDYEQYF
few	TRBD1	TRBJ2-1	TRBV7-2	TGTGCCAGCAGCTTAGAGGGGGCCTCCTACAATGAGCAGTTCTTC	CASSLEGASYNEQFF
NA	NA	TRBJ1-1	TRBV11-2	TGTGCCAGCAGCTTAGATCGGGTTGGGGGGACTGAAGCTTTCTTT	CASSLDRVGGTEAFF
NA	NA	TRBJ1-2	TRBV12-3/TRBV12-4	TGTGCCAGCAGCCCCCGGGGTGGCTATGGCTACACCTTC	CASSPRGGYGYTF
NA	TRBD1	TRBJ1-5	TRBV7-2	TGTGCCAGCAGCTGGACAGGGGTTCAGCCCCAGCATTTT	CASSWTGVQPQHF
NA	TRBD1	TRBJ1-5	TRBV4-2	TGTGCCAGCAGCCAAGAGGCCAGGGGGAGGAATCAGCCCCAGCATTTT	CASSQEARGRNQPQHF
NA	TRBD1	TRBJ2-7	TRBV5-1	TGCGCCAGCAGCCACCGGGACAGGGTCCACGAGCAGTACTTC	CASSHRDRVHEQYF
NA	NA	TRBJ2-2	TRBV7-2	TGTGCCAGCAGGCGTGACAGAGCCGGGGAGCTGTTTTTT	CASRRDRAGELFF